There are a few counts of the clone carrying this T cell receptor beta chain. Its target is not known. This sample was included in a study of human T cells and chemical hapten exposure. On the study more broadly: DPC at 0.01% went onto the upper back in patch tests, read at 6 days. Points from the study as a whole: Significantly more large CDR3 similarity clusters were formed by expanded TCRs than by controls.

Within the library, unique molecular identifiers were attached to each individual cDNA molecule. Authors' methods: Sample TCR counts, which ranged from 23,224 to 690,600, had a median of roughly 99,000. One entry per CDR3 protein, called by TCRdb with MiXCR from the RACE reads. The V and J calls reflect TCRdb's pipeline rather than the authors' work. The sample contains about 380,000 distinct CDR3 sequences, roughly 5% of which appear only once. The time point is: patch test 1, 2 weeks after DPC sensitization. Treatment defined: therapeutic diphenylcyclopropenone sensitization with weekly scalp DPC. The length of the CDR3 is 13 residues. V lost 1 base and J lost 3, with 7 bases in between. CDR1 and CDR2 from the germline V gene are LGHDT and YNNKEL (reference sequence).

The origin of this receptor is a woman between 50 and 59 years old with alopecia areata. Some clones in this sample may be carry-over from other donors' samples. This sample comprised whole blood, obtained in connection with sensitization to the hapten diphenylcyclopropenone (DPC). The chain carries TRBV3-1 and TRBJ2-7, with D possibly being TRBD1 (5 bases). CDR3 in amino acids: CASSQAGRYEQYF. The CDR3 DNA reads TGTGCCAGCAGCCAAGCAGGGCGCTACGAGCAGTACTTC.